Shown below are 22 T cell receptor beta chains from a single sample sequenced in a study of T cell repertoires in cytomegalovirus infection. TCRdb passed the reads through MiXCR, listing each CDR3 protein once. The repertoire includes roughly 640,000 distinct CDR3 sequences, approximately 24% of them detected once, and roughly 8% sits in the top ten. The sequenced sample was CD8+ T cells from PBMCs. The receptors stem from a human donor in good health (CMV status not recorded). Some clones in this sample may be carry-over from other donors' samples.

In this sample, this clonotype turned up a few times. V and J are TRBV4-1 and TRBJ2-5, with a possible D match to TRBD1 (5 bases). The CDR3 totals 12 residues. Germline V lookup: CDR1 MGHRA, CDR2 YSYEKL. The V gene lost 5 bases and the J gene lost 3 bases, with 7 bases spanning the gap. The CDR3 bases are TGCGCCAGCAGCTCCAGGGAAGAGACCCAGTACTTC. This translates into CASSSREETQYF.

This clonotype was observed at least ten times. V usage is TRBV10-3 and J usage is TRBJ1-1; D unresolved. The germline V gene encodes CDR1 ENHRY and CDR2 SYGVKD. V dropped 6 bases and J dropped 1 base, with 18 bases sitting between them. The CDR3 is 16 amino acids. In nucleotides, the CDR3 is TGTGCCATCAGAGCTGTCTCTACAGCAGGGAACACTGAAGCTTTCTTT. It specifies CAIRAVSTAGNTEAFF.

The V call is TRBV7-9, the J call TRBJ2-2; 9 bases agree with TRBD1. CDR1 and CDR2 (germline): SEHNR, FQNEAQ (reference sequence). The CDR3 totals 17 residues. V lost 5 bases to trimming and J lost 0 bases; unmatched junction nucleotides: 7. CDR3 loop: CASSIPRDRANTGELFF. CDR3 in DNA: TGTGCCAGCAGCATCCCCCGGGACAGGGCGAACACCGGGGAGCTGTTTTTT.

Points on this clonotype: A much more abundant neighbour one base away suggests this may be a read error. This chain links TRBV7-9 with TRBJ1-1; 9 bases are shared with TRBD1. CDR3 length: 14 residues. Germline V gives CDR1 SEHNR, CDR2 FQNEAQ (reference sequence). This CDR3 reads CVSRETGGYTEAFF. DNA for the CDR3: TGTGTCAGCAGAGAGACAGGGGGTTACACTGAAGCTTTCTTT.

This clonotype was observed at least ten times. The gene calls are TRBV28 and TRBJ2-1; 8 positions match TRBD1. Germline CDR1 is MDHEN and CDR2 is SYDVKM. The CDR3 is 17 amino acids. Losses at the gene ends were 3 bases for V and 4 bases for J; bases not matched to a gene: 11. CDR3 sequence reads: CASSLSWTGKIYNEQFF. In DNA form, the CDR3 reads TGTGCCAGCAGTTTGTCATGGACAGGGAAAATATACAATGAGCAGTTCTTC.

The DNA of the CDR3 is TGTGCCAGCAGCCTACAGGGGACCACCGGGGAGCTGTTTTTT. Protein product: CASSLQGTTGELFF. This chain links TRBV6-5 with TRBJ2-2, with 7 nucleotides matching TRBD1. This CDR3 region has 14 residues. Looked up from germline, CDR1 is MNHEY and CDR2 is SVGAGI. With V trimmed by 6 bases and J by 4 bases, 5 bases remained unmatched.

This clonotype was seen a few times. The CDR3, as DNA: TGTGCCAGCAGTGAGAAACTCAGGGCAGATACGCAGTATTTT. It encodes CASSEKLRADTQYF. V gene TRBV2 combines with J gene TRBJ2-3, with D tentatively TRBD1 (5 bases). From germline, CDR1 is SNHLY and CDR2 FYNNEI. The CDR3 runs 14 residues. Between the trimmed V and J ends, which lost 3 bases and 4 bases, there was a span of 11 bases. Full variable domain (missing parts from reference TRBV2 and TRBJ2-3): EPEVTQTPSHQVTQMGQEVILRCVPISNHLYFYWYRQILGQKVEFLVSFYNNEISEKSEIFDDQFSVERPDGSNFTLKIRSTKLEDSAMYFCASSEKLRADTQYFGPGTRLTVL.

This clonotype was counted many times. The rearrangement joins TRBV6-2 or TRBV6-3 to TRBJ1-2; D call uncertain. Per germline, CDR1 MNHEY and CDR2 SVGEGT. The CDR3 extends over 17 amino acids. The germline V and J ends were trimmed by 0 bases and 0 bases, with 14 bases remaining between them. The CDR3 DNA reads as TGTGCCAGCAGTTACTCCTCGGACGGTAACCCTAACTATGGCTACACCTTC. Translating gives CASSYSSDGNPNYGYTF.

This clonotype was found a few times. This chain uses TRBV20-1 with TRBJ2-1, with 8 nucleotides matching TRBD1. The CDR3 is 16 amino acids. V lost 3 bases, J lost 0 bases, and 7 bases stayed unmatched. The germline V gene has CDR1 DFQATT and CDR2 SNEGSKA (reference sequence). The CDR3 DNA is TGCAGTGCTAGCGTCAGGGGGCGAGGCTCCTACAATGAGCAGTTCTTC. Protein product: CSASVRGRGSYNEQFF.

The chain combines TRBV20-1 with TRBJ1-6, with D hard to call. V was pared by 3 bases and J by 6 bases, with 12 bases between. The CDR3 is 14 residues long. Germline CDR1 and CDR2: DFQATT and SNEGSKA (reference sequence). The CDR3 region has the DNA TGCAGTGCTAGGGCAAGAGGGCCTAATTCACCCCTCCACTTT. It is translated as CSARARGPNSPLHF.

For this clonotype: Since a much larger clone is just one base distant, this may be a read error. V gene TRBV6-1 combines with J gene TRBJ2-6; 9 bases map to TRBD1. Trimming cost V 10 bases and J 0 bases; bases outside gene matches: 13. CDR1 MNHNS and CDR2 SASEGT come from the germline V gene. The CDR3 has 18 residues. CDR3 sequence: CANRLRDRVSSGANVLTF. In nucleotides, the CDR3 is TGTGCCAACAGACTCCGGGACAGGGTTTCCTCTGGGGCCAACGTCCTGACTTTC.

The chain joins TRBV20-1 to TRBJ2-1; TRBD1 matches 9 bases. Germline lookup yields CDR1 DFQATT and CDR2 SNEGSKA (reference sequence). This CDR3 is built from 16 residues. Losses at the gene ends were 0 bases for V and 3 bases for J; bases not matched to a gene: 6. The CDR3 reads CSARDMDRGDYNEQFF. DNA of the CDR3: TGCAGTGCTAGAGATATGGACAGGGGAGACTACAATGAGCAGTTCTTC.

The genes are TRBV24-1 and TRBJ2-1; 8 bases are a match to TRBD1. The trim removed 10 bases at V and 4 bases at J, leaving 5 bases unmatched. The germline V gene encodes CDR1 KGHDR and CDR2 SFDVKD. There are 13 residues in the CDR3. In nucleotides, the CDR3 is TGTGCCACGAAGGACAGGGTATACAATGAGCAGTTCTTC. Translating it yields CATKDRVYNEQFF.

The CDR3 sequence: CASSTPGSDMEQFF. The DNA for the CDR3 is TGTGCCAGCAGCACTCCGGGGTCCGACATGGAGCAGTTCTTC. The chain combines TRBV7-9 with TRBJ2-1; TRBD2 might be the D (5 bases). The CDR3 is 14 amino acids. The germline V gene has CDR1 SEHNR and CDR2 FQNEAQ (reference sequence). Trimming cost V 5 bases and J 10 bases, with 18 bases left between them.

This clonotype has just one count. This chain joins TRBV6-2 or TRBV6-3 and TRBJ1-1; TRBD1 aligns across 7 bases. Germline V CDR1 and CDR2: MNHEY, SVGEGT. The CDR3 has 14 amino acids. V was pared by 5 bases and J by 12 bases, with 15 bases of the junction left unmatched. CDR3 nucleotides: TGTGCCAGCAGTCGCCCCGGACAGGTCGGGTTGACTTTCTTT. Amino acids: CASSRPGQVGLTFF.

This clonotype was counted many times. The chain joins TRBV7-2 to TRBJ2-3; unclear D gene. Trimming stripped 3 bases from V and 6 bases from J, with 25 bases between. This CDR3 contains 18 residues. Germline lookup yields CDR1 SGHTA and CDR2 FQGNSA. CDR3: CASSFWSRAFQQGDTQYF. As DNA, the CDR3 is TGTGCCAGCAGCTTTTGGTCTCGGGCCTTCCAGCAAGGGGATACGCAGTATTTT. Filled out from reference TRBV7-2 and TRBJ2-3, the complete variable domain reads GAGVSQSPSNKVTEKGKDVELRCDPISGHTALYWYRQSLGQGLEFLIYFQGNSAPDKSGLPSDRFSAERTGGSVSTLTIQRTQQEDSAVYLCASSFWSRAFQQGDTQYFGPGTRLTVL.

The rearrangement links TRBV14 to TRBJ2-5, with 8 bases identical to TRBD1. The CDR3 is 15 amino acids. Germline CDR1 reads SGHDN; CDR2 reads FVKESK. Losses at the gene ends were 6 bases for V and 7 bases for J; bases not matched to a gene: 13. The CDR3 DNA reads TGTGCCAGCAGGCAGACAGGGGCCTCCGGGGGGACCCAGTACTTC. Protein product: CASRQTGASGGTQYF. Complete variable domain (other parts from reference TRBV14 and TRBJ2-5): EAGVTQFPSHSVIEKGQTVTLRCDPISGHDNLYWYRRVMGKEIKFLLHFVKESKQDESGMPNNRFLAERTGGTYSTLKVQPAELEDSGVYFCASRQTGASGGTQYFGPGTRLLVL.

Only a few counts were recorded for this clonotype. In DNA, the CDR3 is TGTGCCAGCGGGAGCTCGAACACTGAAGCTTTCTTT. Translated: CASGSSNTEAFF. The rearrangement joins TRBV7-3 to TRBJ1-1, with no clear D. Germline V lookup: CDR1 SGHTA, CDR2 FQGTGA. The CDR3 consists of 12 residues. V gave up 8 bases and J gave up 1 base, with 8 bases separating them.

Regarding this clonotype: Just one base apart from a much larger clone, this may be a read error. The chain combines TRBV7-9 with TRBJ1-1, with 11 bases that match TRBD1. The CDR3 covers 14 residues. Losses at the gene ends were 1 base for V and 7 bases for J; bases not matched to a gene: 2. The germline gives CDR1 SEHNR, CDR2 FQNEAQ (reference sequence). CDR3 nucleotides: TGTGCCAGCAGCTTAGGGACAGGGGGCTATGAAGCTTTCTTT. This encodes CASSLGTGGYEAFF.

This clonotype appeared many times. The gene calls are TRBV7-2 and TRBJ2-7; TRBD1 matches 10 bases. The V and J ends lost 2 bases and 2 bases, in that order; junction bases with no gene match: 3. Per germline, CDR1 SGHTA and CDR2 FQGNSA. The CDR3 extends over 15 amino acids. CDR3 protein: CASSLQTGGTYEQYF. The DNA for the CDR3 is TGTGCCAGCAGCTTACAGACAGGGGGCACCTACGAGCAGTACTTC.

This clonotype has ten or more counts. The chain recombines TRBV7-8 with TRBJ2-1; TRBD2 aligns across 10 bases. The germline V gene encodes CDR1 SGHVS and CDR2 FQNEAQ. The CDR3 sequence is 14 residues long. Trimming removed 1 base from V and 9 bases from J; junction bases left unmatched: 3. The CDR3 sequence is CASSLGAGGREQFF. The CDR3 nucleotides read TGTGCCAGCAGCTTAGGAGCGGGGGGGCGTGAGCAGTTCTTC.

CDR3 bases: TGTGCCAGCACAACTAGCGGCATTTTACATAGCACAGATACGCAGTATTTT. Protein product: CASTTSGILHSTDTQYF. V usage is TRBV28 and J usage is TRBJ2-3, with 8 bases that match TRBD2. Germline V CDR1 and CDR2: MDHEN, SYDVKM. V dropped 7 bases and J dropped 0; count of bases not matched to a gene: 12. CDR3 size: 17 residues. The full variable domain, with the rest looked up from reference TRBV28 and TRBJ2-3, is DVKVTQSSRYLVKRTGEKVFLECVQDMDHENMFWYRQDPGLGLRLIYFSYDVKMKEKGDIPEGYSVSREKKERFSLILESASTNQTSMYLCASTTSGILHSTDTQYFGPGTRLTVL.